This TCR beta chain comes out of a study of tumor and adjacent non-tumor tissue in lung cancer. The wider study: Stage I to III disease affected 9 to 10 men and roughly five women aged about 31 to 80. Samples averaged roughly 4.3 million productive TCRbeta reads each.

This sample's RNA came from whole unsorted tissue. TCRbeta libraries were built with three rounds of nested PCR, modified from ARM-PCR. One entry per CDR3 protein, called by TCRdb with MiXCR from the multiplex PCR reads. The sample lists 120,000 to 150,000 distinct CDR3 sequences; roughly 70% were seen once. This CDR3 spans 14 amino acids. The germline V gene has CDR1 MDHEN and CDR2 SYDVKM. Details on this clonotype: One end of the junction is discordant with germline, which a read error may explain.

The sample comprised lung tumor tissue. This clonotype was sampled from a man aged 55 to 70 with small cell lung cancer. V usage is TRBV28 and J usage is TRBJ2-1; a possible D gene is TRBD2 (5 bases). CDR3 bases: TGTACCAGCAGGCCTCCCGGGAAGAACAATGAGCAGTTCTTC. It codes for CTSRPPGKNNEQFF. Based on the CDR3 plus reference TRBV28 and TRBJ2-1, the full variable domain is DVKVTQSSRYLVKRTGEKVFLECVQDMDHENMFWYRQDPGLGLRLIYFSYDVKMKEKGDIPEGYSVSREKKERFSLILESASTNQTSMYLCTSRPPGKNNEQFFGPGTRLTVL.